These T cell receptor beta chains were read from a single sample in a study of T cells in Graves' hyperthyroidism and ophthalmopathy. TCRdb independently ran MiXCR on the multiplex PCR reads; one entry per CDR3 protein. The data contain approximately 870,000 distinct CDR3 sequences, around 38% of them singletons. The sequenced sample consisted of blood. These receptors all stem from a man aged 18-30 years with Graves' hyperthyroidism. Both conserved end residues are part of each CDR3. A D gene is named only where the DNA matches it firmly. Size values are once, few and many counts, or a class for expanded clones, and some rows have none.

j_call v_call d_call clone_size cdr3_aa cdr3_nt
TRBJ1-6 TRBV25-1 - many CASSERTRNSYNSPLHF TGTGCCAGCAGTGAACGAACAAGGAACTCCTATAATTCACCCCTCCACTTT
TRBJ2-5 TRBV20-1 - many CSATERETQYF TGCAGTGCTACCGAGAGGGAGACCCAGTACTTC
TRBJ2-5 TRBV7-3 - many CASSLTNQETQYF TGTGCCAGCAGCTTAACCAACCAAGAGACCCAGTACTTC
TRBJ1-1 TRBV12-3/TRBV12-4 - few CASSRTTGKPTEAFF TGTGCCAGCAGCCGGACCACCGGGAAACCCACTGAAGCTTTCTTT
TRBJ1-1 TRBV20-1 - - CSARGSPNTEAFF TGCAGTGCTAGGGGGAGTCCGAACACTGAAGCTTTCTTT
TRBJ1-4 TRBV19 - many CASSPEGIVEKLFF TGTGCCAGTAGTCCGGAAGGAATCGTTGAAAAACTGTTTTTT
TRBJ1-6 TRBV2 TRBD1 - CASSEGQGGPPLHF TGTGCCAGCAGTGAGGGACAGGGAGGGCCACCCCTCCACTTT
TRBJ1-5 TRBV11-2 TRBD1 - CASGGQGTGSNQPQHF TGTGCCAGCGGGGGACAGGGTACTGGGAGCAATCAGCCCCAGCATTTT
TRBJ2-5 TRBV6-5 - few CASSYSHGTQYF TGTGCCAGCAGTTACAGTCACGGGACCCAGTACTTC
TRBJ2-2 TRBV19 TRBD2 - CASSITAGGTGELFF TGTGCCAGTAGTATAACAGCGGGGGGCACCGGGGAGCTGTTTTTT
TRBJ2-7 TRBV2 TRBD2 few CASSAPGGEGDYEQYF TGTGCCAGCAGTGCCCCCGGGGGGGAAGGGGACTACGAGCAGTACTTC
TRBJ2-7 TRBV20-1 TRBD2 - CSAPGLAGGPGYEQYF TGCAGTGCCCCGGGACTAGCGGGAGGGCCGGGTTACGAGCAGTACTTC
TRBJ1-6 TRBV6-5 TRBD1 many CASSYRTGDSPLHF TGTGCCAGCAGTTACCGGACAGGGGATTCACCCCTCCACTTT
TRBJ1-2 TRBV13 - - CASSLGQGGIIYGYTF TGTGCCAGCAGCTTAGGCCAAGGTGGAATCATCTATGGCTACACCTTC
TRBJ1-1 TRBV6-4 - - CASSDSENAEAFF TGTGCCAGCAGTGACAGTGAGAACGCTGAAGCTTTCTTT
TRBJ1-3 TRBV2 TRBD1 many CASSPDRNADTIYF TGTGCCAGCAGTCCGGACAGGAACGCAGACACCATATATTTT
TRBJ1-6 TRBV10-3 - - CAISEPTTDGYTLHF TGTGCCATCAGTGAGCCAACTACGGATGGCTACACCCTCCACTTT
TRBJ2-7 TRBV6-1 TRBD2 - CASSQPAGAPYEQYF TGTGCCAGCAGTCAACCCGCGGGAGCTCCCTACGAGCAGTACTTC
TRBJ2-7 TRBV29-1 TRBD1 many CSVETGASGEQYF TGCAGCGTCGAGACAGGGGCTAGTGGCGAGCAGTACTTC
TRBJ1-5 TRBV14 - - CASSQDGGGYQPQHF TGTGCCAGCAGCCAAGATGGTGGGGGGTATCAGCCCCAGCATTTT